These 23 T cell receptor beta chains were all obtained from the same sample, sequenced in a study of control samples from healthy donors and cancer patients. Libraries were prepared by immunoSEQ multiplex PCR; TCRdb keeps only in-frame clonotypes and omits some of them. This table holds over 100,000 clones, 75% to 90% found once. The sample taken for sequencing was blood. These TCRs come from a woman between 50 and 59 years old in good health.

The chain is built from TRBV6-2 or TRBV6-3 and TRBJ1-5; D ambiguous. Germline V gene lookup returns CDR1 MNHEY and CDR2 SVGEGT. Trimming cost V 3 bases and J 2 bases, with 23 bases left between them. There are 19 residues in the CDR3. This CDR3 reads CASSYDPMSETVGNQPQHF. CDR3 bases: TGTGCCAGCAGTTATGACCCCATGTCGGAGACGGTGGGCAATCAGCCCCAGCATTTT.

The chain carries TRBV6-6 and TRBJ1-1; D gene unclear. Trimming removed 2 bases from V and 1 base from J, with 8 bases in between. Per the germline V gene, CDR1 is MNHNY and CDR2 is SVGAGI (reference sequence). This CDR3 is built from 14 residues. CDR3 region: CASSYKTPNTEAFF. The CDR3 DNA sequence: TGTGCCAGCAGTTACAAGACCCCGAACACTGAAGCTTTCTTT.

The chain couples TRBV4-1 to TRBJ2-3, with D tentatively TRBD1 (6 bases). Between the trimmed V and J ends, which lost 2 bases and 1 base, there was a span of 13 bases. CDR3 length: 16 amino acids. Germline V gives CDR1 MGHRA, CDR2 YSYEKL. CDR3 in DNA: TGCGCCAGCAGCCAAAGCAGGGGTTTCGGCACAGATACGCAGTATTTT. This codes for CASSQSRGFGTDTQYF.

The V call is TRBV4-1, the J call TRBJ2-4, with D perhaps being TRBD1 or TRBD2 (5 bases each). This CDR3 contains 15 residues. Per the germline V gene, CDR1 is MGHRA and CDR2 is YSYEKL. Between the trimmed V and J ends, which lost 4 bases and 0 bases, there was a span of 10 bases. Here the CDR3 DNA reads TGCGCCAGCAGCCCTCGGGGCTTAGCCAAAAACATTCAGTACTTC. This gives the protein CASSPRGLAKNIQYF.

V is TRBV24-1 and J is TRBJ1-6; a possible D gene is TRBD1 (6 bases). The CDR3 has 14 amino acids. V lost 7 bases and J 6 bases, leaving 12 bases between the germline ends. The germline V gene encodes CDR1 KGHDR and CDR2 SFDVKD. Here the CDR3 reads CATSQGHSNSPLHF. The CDR3 bases are TGTGCCACCAGCCAGGGACACAGTAATTCACCCCTCCACTTT.

The rearrangement links TRBV7-7 to TRBJ2-7; TRBD1 matches at 8 bases. Germline lookup yields CDR1 SSHAT and CDR2 FNYEAQ (reference sequence). The CDR3 is made up of 16 amino acids. V lost 5 bases, J lost 6 bases, and 15 bases stayed unmatched. CDR3 coding DNA: TGTGCCAGCAGCCCTAATCCCGGGACAGGAAACTTCGAGCAGTACTTC. Translating gives CASSPNPGTGNFEQYF.

The rearrangement links TRBV7-2 to TRBJ1-2, with D perhaps matching TRBD1 (5 bases). This CDR3 comprises 14 residues. Germline loops: CDR1 SGHTA, CDR2 FQGNSA. V lost 5 bases to trimming and J lost 0 bases, with 10 bases between them. The CDR3 DNA follows: TGTGCCAGCAGCCAAGGACAAACTAACTATGGCTACACCTTC. Translation gives CASSQGQTNYGYTF.

The V call is TRBV2, the J call TRBJ2-1; TRBD1 might be the D (6 bases). V lost 7 bases and J 15 bases, leaving 13 bases between the germline ends. CDR1 SNHLY and CDR2 FYNNEI come from the germline V gene. CDR3 length: 10 residues. As DNA, the CDR3 is TGTGCCAGCATGAGGGGGAAGTGGTTCTTC. This codes for CASMRGKWFF.

The chain employs TRBV24-1 and TRBJ1-5, with D possibly being TRBD1 (5 bases). V dropped 11 bases and J dropped 2 bases, with 12 bases sitting between them. Looked up from germline, CDR1 is KGHDR and CDR2 is SFDVKD. The CDR3 sequence is 13 residues long. Here the CDR3 reads CAIQAFRNQPQHF. CDR3 DNA sequence: TGTGCCATACAGGCTTTTCGCAATCAGCCCCAGCATTTT.

In its sample, this clone was seen once. V gene TRBV6-1 combines with J gene TRBJ2-7; 7 bases line up with TRBD1. V dropped 3 bases and J dropped 4; count of bases not matched to a gene: 3. Germline V gene sequence: CDR1 MNHNS, CDR2 SASEGT. The CDR3 spans 13 residues. The CDR3 reads CASSDYRGYEQYF. The CDR3 DNA is TGTGCCAGCAGTGATTACAGGGGATACGAGCAGTACTTC.

The count of this clone is one. This rearrangement joins TRBV30 to TRBJ2-3; D is undetermined. Germline V CDR1 and CDR2: GTSNPN, SVGIG (reference sequence). Trimming took off 7 bases at V and 1 base at J, with 12 bases between the two ends. CDR3 length: 13 amino acids. The CDR3 DNA reads TGTGCCTCCTCCCGGGTAGGCACAGATACGCAGTATTTT. Residues: CASSRVGTDTQYF.

This chain connects TRBV19 to TRBJ1-5; the match to TRBD1 covers 8 bases. Germline V gene data show CDR1 as LNHDA and CDR2 as SQIVND (reference sequence). V trimming: 7 bases; J trimming: 7 bases; junction bases outside the gene matches: 6. The CDR3 length is 13 residues. CDR3 coding DNA: TGTGCCAGTAATCTTGGGACAGGCCAGCCCCAGCATTTT. Its translation: CASNLGTGQPQHF.

This chain uses TRBV7-2 with TRBJ2-3; possible D gene TRBD2, 5 bases. V lost 1 base and J 1 base, leaving 6 bases between the germline ends. This CDR3 has 14 amino acids. The germline V gene encodes CDR1 SGHTA and CDR2 FQGNSA. The CDR3 protein is CASSLDGGTDTQYF. The DNA for the CDR3 is TGTGCCAGCAGCTTAGACGGGGGCACAGATACGCAGTATTTT.

The V call is TRBV11-3, the J call TRBJ2-2, with D perhaps matching TRBD1 (6 bases). The CDR3 runs to 17 residues. CDR1 and CDR2 from the germline V gene are SGHNT and YENEEA. Trimming removed 3 bases at V and 7 bases at J, with 21 bases between. CDR3 nucleotide sequence: TGTGCCAGCAGCTTTAGAGGCGACGCAGGGGAAGGCGGGGAGCTGTTTTTT. Protein sequence: CASSFRGDAGEGGELFF.

This clone appeared a single time. The rearrangement uses TRBV7-9 and TRBJ2-7, with D possibly called TRBD1 or TRBD2 (5 bases each). The CDR3 spans 14 residues. V shed 4 bases and J shed 2 bases, with 12 bases lying between them. Germline-derived CDR1 and CDR2 are SEHNR and FQNEAQ (reference sequence). Written as DNA, the CDR3 is TGTGCCAGCAGCTCGAGGGACGCTACCTACGAGCAGTACTTC. Translated: CASSSRDATYEQYF.

The chain links TRBV9 to TRBJ1-4; no reliable D call. This CDR3 is built from 13 residues. V lost 0 bases and J lost 7, with 7 bases in between. Germline CDR1 SGDLS, CDR2 YYNGEE. The CDR3 nucleotides read TGTGCCAGCAGCGTAGGGGTAACTGAAAAACTGTTTTTT. This codes for CASSVGVTEKLFF.

The chain joins TRBV30 to TRBJ2-5; D call uncertain. The CDR3 length is 15 residues. V was clipped by 3 bases and J by 3 bases, with 17 bases between them. Germline V lookup: CDR1 GTSNPN, CDR2 SVGIG (reference sequence). The CDR3 DNA is TGTGCCTGGAGGCCGGTGGGCCGCCGGGAAGAGACCCAGTACTTC. Residues: CAWRPVGRREETQYF.

This chain uses TRBV18 with TRBJ1-1; possibly TRBD1 for D (6 bases). The V end lost 6 bases, the J end lost 3 bases, and 14 bases lay between the germline ends. Germline V gene data show CDR1 as KGHSH and CDR2 as LQKENI. CDR3 length: 14 residues. The CDR3 region has the DNA TGTGCCAGCTCTTTCACACAGGGTCACACTGAAGCTTTCTTT. As protein: CASSFTQGHTEAFF.

This clone appeared a few times. V is TRBV19 and J is TRBJ1-5, with D maybe TRBD1 (6 bases). The CDR3 has 12 amino acids. V was clipped by 4 bases and J by 10 bases, with 11 bases between them. The germline CDR1 and CDR2 sequences are LNHDA and SQIVND (reference sequence). The DNA for the CDR3 is TGTGCCAGTAGTAACTACAGGGTTCCCCAGCATTTT. Its protein product is CASSNYRVPQHF.

The chain has TRBV10-1 and TRBJ2-7; D not certain. The CDR3 extends over 13 amino acids. The germline V gene encodes CDR1 WNHNN and CDR2 SYGVQD (reference sequence). V was shortened by 0 bases and J by 2 bases, with 5 bases between the two germline ends. The CDR3, as DNA: TGCGCCAGCAGTGAGTCGCAAACCTACGAGCAGTACTTC. Residues: CASSESQTYEQYF.

J is TRBJ2-2 and V is TRBV2, with D unresolved. Germline V gene data show CDR1 as SNHLY and CDR2 as FYNNEI. V was cut by 7 bases and J by 4 bases, with 16 bases left in between. The CDR3 is made up of 15 amino acids. CDR3 DNA sequence: TGTGCCAGCAAACAACGGGCCTCGGGCACCGGGGAGCTGTTTTTT. Its protein is CASKQRASGTGELFF.

This chain uses TRBV3-1 (or the pseudogene TRBV3-2) with TRBJ2-1, with D perhaps matching TRBD2 (6 bases). This CDR3 is built from 15 residues. V shed 1 base and J shed 3 bases, with 10 bases lying between them. Germline V gives CDR1 LGHDT, CDR2 YNNKEL (reference sequence). The CDR3 loop reads CASSQGREYYNEQFF. DNA for the CDR3: TGTGCCAGCAGCCAAGGACGGGAGTACTACAATGAGCAGTTCTTC.

The chain has TRBV4-3 and TRBJ2-1; 9 bases match TRBD2. V lost 6 bases to trimming and J lost 4 bases; unmatched junction nucleotides: 7. The germline V gene encodes CDR1 LGHNA and CDR2 YSLEER. The CDR3 loop spans 15 amino acids. Here the CDR3 reads CASREGLAGYNEQFF. CDR3 sequence (DNA): TGCGCCAGCAGAGAGGGGCTAGCGGGATACAATGAGCAGTTCTTC.